Following are 11 T cell receptor beta chains from one sample sequenced in a study of shared clonotypes between healthy human individuals. Profiling relied on immunoSEQ multiplex PCR, and the TCRdb table lists in-frame clones only, not all of them. This sample carries about 2.1 million clones, approximately 92% of them seen once, and the ten largest clones take about 1.7%. CD45RO-negative CD8 cells positively selected for CCR7 made up the naive population, which excluded terminally differentiated effector memory CD45RA+ cells. The source material was naive CD8+ T cells from PBMCs. Receptor source: a man aged 18 to 30 in good health. Some clones in this sample may be carry-over from other donors' samples.

This clone appeared a single time. V gene TRBV7-9 combines with J gene TRBJ1-2; TRBD1 matches at 7 bases. Germline trimming cut 9 bases from V and 4 bases from J; bases unmatched to any gene: 8. This CDR3 has 13 amino acids. CDR1 and CDR2 from the germline V gene are SEHNR and FQNEAQ (reference sequence). DNA for the CDR3: TGTGCCAGTGGACCGGACAGGTCCTATGGCTACACCTTC. Translated, it gives CASGPDRSYGYTF.

J is TRBJ1-2 and V is TRBV5-1; D not resolved. The CDR3 is made up of 15 amino acids. V lost 4 bases to trimming and J lost 1 base, with 14 bases between them. Per germline, CDR1 SGHRS and CDR2 YFSETQ. CDR3 sequence: CASSPIPAVNYGYTF. The CDR3 nucleotides are TGCGCCAGCAGCCCGATACCGGCGGTTAACTATGGCTACACCTTC.

The rearrangement joins TRBV5-6 to TRBJ2-3; no reliable D call. Germline V CDR1 and CDR2: SGHDT, YYEEEE. The CDR3 extends over 15 amino acids. The V end lost 1 base, the J end lost 3 bases, and 12 bases lay between the germline ends. This CDR3 is CASSLWAIQTDTQYF. CDR3 in DNA: TGTGCCAGCAGCTTGTGGGCGATACAAACAGATACGCAGTATTTT.

The genes are TRBV7-2 and TRBJ2-1; D gene ambiguous. From germline, CDR1 is SGHTA and CDR2 FQGNSA. CDR3 length: 15 amino acids. Trimming took 5 bases from V and 0 from J, leaving 11 bases between them. CDR3: CASSGILSSYNEQFF. CDR3 bases: TGTGCCAGCAGCGGGATTTTGAGCTCCTACAATGAGCAGTTCTTC.

The V gene is TRBV9, the J gene TRBJ2-7; 10 bases agree with TRBD1. The germline V gene encodes CDR1 SGDLS and CDR2 YYNGEE. CDR3 length: 15 residues. Trimming took 0 bases from V and 4 from J; bases not matched to a gene: 4. In DNA, the CDR3 is TGTGCCAGCAGCGTAGCTTGGGGACAGGGGTACGAGCAGTACTTC. It encodes CASSVAWGQGYEQYF.

The chain employs TRBV10-3 and TRBJ1-1; possibly TRBD1 for D (6 bases). CDR3 length: 13 residues. In germline, CDR1 is ENHRY, CDR2 SYGVKD. Trimming stripped 5 bases from V and 4 bases from J, with 11 bases between. This CDR3 is CAISLNRATEAFF. CDR3 nucleotides: TGTGCCATCAGTCTAAACAGGGCCACTGAAGCTTTCTTT.

In regard to this clone: Within the sample, other DNA sequences also encode this same CDR3. The chain employs TRBV19 and TRBJ2-7, with D perhaps TRBD1 or TRBD2 (5 bases each). This CDR3 region has 13 residues. Per the germline V gene, CDR1 is LNHDA and CDR2 is SQIVND (reference sequence). Trimming stripped 3 bases from V and 3 bases from J, with 9 bases between. CDR3 region: CASSIQGDYEQYF. CDR3 in DNA: TGTGCCAGTAGTATCCAGGGAGACTACGAGCAGTACTTC.

V and J are TRBV29-1 and TRBJ2-7; TRBD1 aligns across 11 bases. CDR1 is SQVTM and CDR2 is ANQGSEA in the germline V gene. The CDR3 totals 16 residues. V gave up 1 base and J gave up 3 bases; unmatched junction bases: 8. CDR3 in amino acids: CSVEAPGQGAVYEQYF. CDR3 nucleotides: TGCAGCGTTGAAGCCCCTGGACAGGGGGCCGTCTACGAGCAGTACTTC.

V gene TRBV5-1 combines with J gene TRBJ2-2; D call uncertain. This CDR3 region has 12 residues. Germline loops: CDR1 SGHRS, CDR2 YFSETQ. The germline V and J ends were trimmed by 0 bases and 9 bases, with 6 bases remaining between them. CDR3 DNA: TGCGCCAGCAGCTTGGTTGGACGGGAGCTGTTTTTT. Encoded protein: CASSLVGRELFF.

The DNA for the CDR3 is TGTGCCAGCAGTATTGACAGGGGCGGGGCCGGGGAGCTGTTTTTT. This translates into CASSIDRGGAGELFF. The chain couples TRBV27 to TRBJ2-2; TRBD1 matches 8 bases. J was trimmed by 6 bases and V by 5 bases; bases with no gene match: 8. Germline V CDR1 and CDR2: MNHEY, SMNVEV (reference sequence). The CDR3 covers 15 residues.

The chain is built from TRBV28 and TRBJ2-3; perhaps TRBD1 as D (6 bases). The germline gives CDR1 MDHEN, CDR2 SYDVKM. The V end lost 2 bases, the J end lost 6 bases, and 18 bases lay between the germline ends. The CDR3 has 16 amino acids. CDR3 nucleotide sequence: TGTGCCAGCAGTTTAACGTGGGACACATCACAGGATACGCAGTATTTT. It is translated as CASSLTWDTSQDTQYF.